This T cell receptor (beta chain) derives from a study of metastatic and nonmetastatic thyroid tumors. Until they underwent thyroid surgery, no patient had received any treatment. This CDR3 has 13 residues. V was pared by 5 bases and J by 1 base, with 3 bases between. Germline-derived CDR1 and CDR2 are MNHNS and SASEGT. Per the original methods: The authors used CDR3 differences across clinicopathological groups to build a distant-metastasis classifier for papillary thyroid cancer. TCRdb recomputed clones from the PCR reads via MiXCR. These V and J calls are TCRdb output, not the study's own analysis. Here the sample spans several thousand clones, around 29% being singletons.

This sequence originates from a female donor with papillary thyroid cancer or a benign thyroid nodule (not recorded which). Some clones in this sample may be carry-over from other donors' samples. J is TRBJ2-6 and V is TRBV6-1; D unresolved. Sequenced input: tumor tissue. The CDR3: CASSHSGANVLTF. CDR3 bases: TGTGCCAGCAGTCATTCTGGGGCCAACGTCCTGACTTTC.